This T cell receptor (beta chain) was captured in a study of T cell responses to AZD1222 COVID-19 vaccine. V was shortened by 0 bases and J by 1 base, with 10 bases between the two germline ends. The CDR3 is made up of 16 amino acids. From germline, CDR1 is LGHNA and CDR2 YNFKEQ. Some clones are missing from TCRdb's copy, which holds only in-frame ones; the method was immunoSEQ multiplex PCR. The table records about 200,000 clones, 85% to 90% of them present only once. Concerning this clone: Antigen: not known.

Overall study findings and caveats: White British donors predominated, females outnumbered males, and clonal diversity was possibly underestimated. Targeting of unmutated variant regions was reportedly seen in nearly half of spike-specific TCRs. Vaccination with two AZD1222 doses was followed by a rise in Spike-specific TCR breadth and depth.

The V gene is TRBV4-2, the J gene TRBJ2-4; D remains unclear. The specimen was peripheral blood, collected on day 0 of AZD1222 vaccination. This receptor was taken from an adult in good health. CDR3 nucleotides: TGTGCCAGCAGCCAAGAAGTGGAAGGGGCCAAAAACATTCAGTACTTC. Translating it yields CASSQEVEGAKNIQYF.